Below are 32 T cell receptor beta chains sequenced from a single sample in a study of response to subunit inactivated influenza vaccine. TCRdb fed the RT-PCR reads into MiXCR, producing one record per CDR3 protein. The table records hundreds of thousands of distinct CDR3 sequences, 12% to 15% of them present only once. The sequences come from PBMCs from blood, collected roughly 15 days before vaccination. Receptors were obtained from a man aged 50 or older who received an inactivated influenza vaccine.

CDR3 protein: CASSRVGPNTEAFF. CDR3 nucleotides: TGTGCCAGCAGCCGCGTGGGCCCTAACACTGAAGCTTTCTTT. The chain has TRBV6-2 or TRBV6-3 and TRBJ1-1; D is ambiguous. There are 14 residues in the CDR3. CDR1 and CDR2 from the germline V gene are MNHEY and SVGEGT. V was shortened by 6 bases and J by 2 bases, with 13 bases between the two germline ends.

This clonotype was recorded a few times. The chain employs TRBV4-3 and TRBJ2-7; 8 nucleotides align to TRBD1. V was clipped by 3 bases and J by 6 bases; unmatched bases: 4. CDR3 size: 13 residues. The germline V gene has CDR1 LGHNA and CDR2 YSLEER. The CDR3 reads CASSHGTGGEQYF. In DNA, the CDR3 is TGCGCCAGCAGCCATGGCACAGGGGGCGAGCAGTACTTC.

This clonotype has ten or more counts. The chain links TRBV3-1 to TRBJ2-2; TRBD1 matches at 8 bases. The ends lost 4 bases at V and 4 bases at J; junction bases unmatched: 8. Germline assignment: CDR1 LGHDT and CDR2 YNNKEL (reference sequence). CDR3 size: 16 residues. The CDR3 loop is CASSPQGAQLTGELFF. The DNA of the CDR3 is TGTGCCAGCAGCCCGCAGGGGGCCCAACTCACCGGGGAGCTGTTTTTT.

V is TRBV20-1 and J is TRBJ2-1; either TRBD1 or TRBD2 may fit D (5 bases each). The CDR3 covers 14 residues. V was clipped by 1 base and J by 2 bases, with 9 bases between them. Germline-derived CDR1 and CDR2 are DFQATT and SNEGSKA (reference sequence). This CDR3 reads CSARARDAYNEQFF. In nucleotides, the CDR3 is TGCAGTGCTAGAGCCCGGGACGCCTACAATGAGCAGTTCTTC.

In this sample, this clonotype turned up a few times. The J gene is TRBJ2-2, the V gene TRBV7-2, with D possibly being TRBD1 (6 bases). In germline, CDR1 is SGHTA, CDR2 FQGNSA. This CDR3 contains 15 residues. V lost 3 bases, J lost 5 bases, and 13 bases lay in between. This chain's CDR3 is CASSFSHQGTGELFF. The CDR3 DNA is TGTGCCAGCAGCTTTTCCCACCAGGGGACCGGGGAGCTGTTTTTT.

This clonotype was counted many times. The rearrangement links TRBV4-1 to TRBJ2-1; TRBD2 matches at 7 bases. Losses at the gene ends were 1 base for V and 0 bases for J; bases not matched to a gene: 6. The CDR3 covers 17 residues. Germline V lookup: CDR1 MGHRA, CDR2 YSYEKL. The CDR3 region is CASSQGSGLSSYNEQFF. The CDR3 DNA reads TGCGCCAGCAGCCAAGGATCGGGACTAAGCTCCTACAATGAGCAGTTCTTC.

The chain uses TRBV20-1 and TRBJ2-5; D is undetermined. This CDR3 has 12 residues. From germline, CDR1 is DFQATT and CDR2 SNEGSKA (reference sequence). V was trimmed by 6 bases and J by 2 bases, leaving 10 bases between them. The CDR3 reads CSALLRQETQYF. The CDR3 DNA follows: TGCAGTGCCTTATTAAGGCAAGAGACCCAGTACTTC.

The V gene is TRBV20-1, the J gene TRBJ2-5; 11 nucleotides match TRBD2. The V gene's germline CDR1 is DFQATT and CDR2 SNEGSKA (reference sequence). The CDR3 has 17 amino acids. V trimming: 2 bases; J trimming: 2 bases; junction bases outside the gene matches: 10. Here the CDR3 reads CSARPLISGRAQETQYF. In DNA, the CDR3 is TGCAGTGCTAGACCGCTAATTAGCGGGAGGGCTCAAGAGACCCAGTACTTC.

This clonotype was recorded a few times. The chain couples TRBV5-1 to TRBJ2-3; 8 bases agree with TRBD2. This CDR3 region has 19 residues. CDR1 and CDR2 from the germline V gene are SGHRS and YFSETQ. The J segment lost 0 bases and the V segment lost 6 bases, leaving 18 bases of the junction unmatched. The CDR3 here is CASNRFGGGSYSSTDTQYF. The CDR3 DNA is TGCGCCAGCAATAGGTTCGGCGGGGGGTCCTATTCTAGCACAGATACGCAGTATTTT. Combining the CDR3 with reference TRBV5-1 and TRBJ2-3 gives the whole variable domain KAGVTQTPRYLIKTRGQQVTLSCSPISGHRSVSWYQQTPGQGLQFLFEYFSETQRNKGNFPGRFSGRQFSNSRSEMNVSTLELGDSALYLCASNRFGGGSYSSTDTQYFGPGTRLTVL.

In its sample, this clonotype was seen many times. This rearrangement joins TRBV20-1 to TRBJ2-7, with 9 bases fitting TRBD2. Unmatched junction bases numbered 10, after V lost 5 bases and J lost 2 bases. CDR1 is DFQATT, CDR2 SNEGSKA, per germline (reference sequence). The length of the CDR3 is 15 residues. The chain's CDR3 is CSAGAQREVPYEQYF. CDR3 coding DNA: TGCAGTGCTGGGGCCCAGCGGGAGGTGCCCTACGAGCAGTACTTC.

A few counts support this clonotype. The chain couples TRBV6-2 or TRBV6-3 to TRBJ2-1; D may be TRBD2 (5 bases). The ends were cut back, 0 bases at V and 0 bases at J, with 15 bases in the middle. There are 18 residues in the CDR3. Germline V gene data show CDR1 as MNHEY and CDR2 as SVGEGT. The CDR3 sequence: CASSYSGSGVSSYNEQFF. The DNA for the CDR3 is TGTGCCAGCAGTTACTCCGGTTCCGGGGTGAGCTCCTACAATGAGCAGTTCTTC.

In its sample, this clonotype was seen a few times. V usage is TRBV20-1 and J usage is TRBJ2-5; D ambiguous. Trimming took off 3 bases at V and 0 bases at J, with 11 bases between the two ends. Germline assignment: CDR1 DFQATT and CDR2 SNEGSKA (reference sequence). The CDR3 spans 14 residues. The CDR3: CSASDSTHQETQYF. The CDR3 region has the DNA TGCAGTGCTAGTGACTCGACCCACCAAGAGACCCAGTACTTC.

This chain links TRBV5-1 with TRBJ1-2, with D perhaps matching TRBD1 (5 bases). The V end was cut by 4 bases, the J end by 3 bases, with 16 bases between. The CDR3 covers 15 residues. Germline CDR1 and CDR2: SGHRS and YFSETQ. CDR3 amino acids: CASSDSGTADYGYTF. In nucleotides, the CDR3 is TGCGCCAGCAGCGATTCCGGGACTGCCGACTATGGCTACACCTTC.

The chain is built from TRBV6-6 and TRBJ2-3; D is unclear. Per the germline V gene, CDR1 is MNHNY and CDR2 is SVGAGI (reference sequence). This CDR3 has 13 amino acids. V was trimmed by 2 bases and J by 6 bases, leaving 9 bases between them. DNA of the CDR3: TGTGCCAGCAGTTACGATGGTTCCGATACGCAGTATTTT. As protein: CASSYDGSDTQYF.

The chain carries TRBV29-1 and TRBJ2-5; D tentatively reads TRBD1 or TRBD2 (5 bases each). This CDR3 region has 20 residues. Germline V gene sequence: CDR1 SQVTM, CDR2 ANQGSEA. V was clipped by 0 bases and J by 4 bases, with 30 bases between them. For the CDR3, the DNA is TGCAGCGTTGAAGATTGGGGCAGGATTCCAGTGGGGACCCATCCAGAGACCCAGTACTTC. As protein: CSVEDWGRIPVGTHPETQYF.

The chain is built from TRBV20-1 and TRBJ2-2; no definite D call. This CDR3 is 13 amino acids long. The germline gives CDR1 DFQATT, CDR2 SNEGSKA (reference sequence). The V end lost 1 base, the J end lost 3 bases, and 6 bases lay between the germline ends. The CDR3 sequence: CSARGWDTGELFF. The CDR3 DNA is TGCAGTGCTAGAGGCTGGGACACCGGGGAGCTGTTTTTT.

The chain combines TRBV12-3 or TRBV12-4 with TRBJ1-1, with unresolved D. The germline V and J ends were trimmed by 1 base and 1 base, with 7 bases remaining between them. This CDR3 region has 14 residues. CDR3 sequence: CASSLGLGNTEAFF. CDR3 DNA: TGTGCCAGCAGTTTAGGTCTCGGGAACACTGAAGCTTTCTTT.

This clonotype was seen a few times. The V call is TRBV28, the J call TRBJ1-2, with 11 positions matching TRBD1. Germline assignment: CDR1 MDHEN and CDR2 SYDVKM. Trimming removed 2 bases from V and 8 bases from J; junction bases left unmatched: 4. The CDR3 has 14 amino acids. Here the CDR3 reads CASSLSGTGGGYTF. CDR3 nucleotide sequence: TGTGCCAGCAGTTTAAGTGGGACAGGGGGGGGCTACACCTTC.

The J gene is TRBJ1-2, the V gene TRBV5-1; no firm D call. The V gene's germline CDR1 is SGHRS and CDR2 YFSETQ. Trimming took 4 bases from V and 8 from J, leaving 15 bases between them. The length of the CDR3 is 13 residues. The CDR3 DNA follows: TGCGCCAGCAGCCGAACGGGCGTAGGGGGCTACACCTTC. Residues: CASSRTGVGGYTF.

This clonotype has only a few counts. The chain carries TRBV4-1 and TRBJ2-1, with TRBD1 identical over 12 bases. The germline gives CDR1 MGHRA, CDR2 YSYEKL. CDR3 size: 19 residues. Trimming cost V 5 bases and J 6 bases; bases outside gene matches: 17. CDR3 sequence reads: CASSITTPGQGAGGNEQFF. The CDR3 DNA follows: TGCGCCAGCAGCATAACGACTCCGGGACAGGGGGCGGGGGGCAATGAGCAGTTCTTC.

The table lists this clonotype with a few counts. The chain recombines TRBV7-3 with TRBJ2-1; D is possibly TRBD2 (6 bases). The germline gives CDR1 SGHTA, CDR2 FQGTGA. The CDR3 contains 17 residues. Trimming shortened V by 5 bases and J by 9 bases, and 26 bases separated the two germline ends. The CDR3 sequence: CASSPSLGAGLLGEQFF. The CDR3 DNA is TGTGCCAGCAGCCCTAGTTTAGGGGCGGGGCTACTGGGTGAGCAGTTCTTC. Full variable domain (remainder filled in from reference TRBV7-3 and TRBJ2-1): GAGVSQTPSNKVTEKGKYVELRCDPISGHTALYWYRQSLGQGPEFLIYFQGTGAADDSGLPNDRFFAVRPEGSVSTLKIQRTERGDSAVYLCASSPSLGAGLLGEQFFGPGTRLTVL.

This clonotype has only a few counts. CDR3 in amino acids: CSVSGLAGGSTQETQYF. For the CDR3, the DNA is TGCAGCGTTTCCGGACTAGCGGGGGGGTCAACCCAAGAGACCCAGTACTTC. The chain couples TRBV29-1 to TRBJ2-5, with 15 bases aligning to TRBD2. This CDR3 contains 17 residues. The junction had 8 bases not matched to a gene; V was cut back by 5 bases and J by 1 base. The germline V gene has CDR1 SQVTM and CDR2 ANQGSEA.

The chain links TRBV27 to TRBJ2-5; D remains unclear. V was cut by 0 bases and J by 7 bases, with 9 bases left in between. Looked up from germline, CDR1 is MNHEY and CDR2 is SMNVEV (reference sequence). The CDR3 covers 13 residues. CDR3 protein: CASSLSPRLTQYF. Written as DNA, the CDR3 is TGTGCCAGCAGTTTATCTCCCCGGTTGACCCAGTACTTC.

The CDR3 DNA reads as TGTGCCAGCAGTTCGATCCTCAGGGGTTTATGGAGTGCCCAGTACTTC. Its protein product is CASSSILRGLWSAQYF. The rearrangement uses TRBV28 and TRBJ2-5; perhaps TRBD1 as D (6 bases). Germline loops: CDR1 MDHEN, CDR2 SYDVKM. V lost 4 bases and J lost 9, with 24 bases in between. The CDR3 is 16 amino acids.

There are a few counts of this clonotype. The rearrangement joins TRBV6-2 or TRBV6-3 to TRBJ2-2; D uncertain. V lost 6 bases and J lost 6, with 17 bases in between. CDR1 and CDR2 (germline): MNHEY, SVGEGT. The CDR3 has 15 residues. The CDR3 loop is CASSPHIGWAGELFF. CDR3 bases: TGTGCCAGCAGCCCGCATATAGGGTGGGCCGGGGAGCTGTTTTTT.

This clonotype was recorded at least ten times. CDR3 nucleotide sequence: TGCAGTGCTAGACTTACTCCGGGACTAGCGGGTGAGCAGTTCTTC. It is translated as CSARLTPGLAGEQFF. The rearrangement links TRBV20-1 to TRBJ2-1, with 12 bases lining up with TRBD2. In germline, CDR1 is DFQATT, CDR2 SNEGSKA (reference sequence). The CDR3 totals 15 residues. Unmatched junction bases numbered 8, after V lost 2 bases and J lost 9 bases.

V and J are TRBV5-5 and TRBJ2-3; 9 nucleotides match TRBD2. CDR3 length: 16 residues. Trimming at V came to 4 bases and at J to 4 bases, leaving 10 bases not matched to a gene. CDR1 and CDR2 from the germline V gene are SGHKS and YYEKEE (reference sequence). The CDR3, as DNA: TGTGCCAGCAGCAGCTCTTTAGCGGGGGCCCCAGATACGCAGTATTTT. It codes for CASSSSLAGAPDTQYF.

In this sample, this clonotype turned up many times. This chain joins TRBV20-1 and TRBJ1-5, with 9 nucleotides matching TRBD1. The CDR3 spans 13 residues. V lost 6 bases and J lost 3; bases outside the gene matches: 3. Germline CDR1 reads DFQATT; CDR2 reads SNEGSKA (reference sequence). CDR3 amino acids: CSARTGVNQPQHF. CDR3 DNA sequence: TGCAGTGCCCGGACAGGGGTCAATCAGCCCCAGCATTTT.

The rearrangement joins TRBV6-1 to TRBJ2-7; 15 bases are shared with TRBD2. This CDR3 is built from 19 residues. Trimming took 5 bases from V and 1 from J; bases not matched to a gene: 12. Germline lookup yields CDR1 MNHNS and CDR2 SASEGT. The CDR3 region is CASSPAPGTSGGTSYEQYF. For the CDR3, the DNA is TGTGCCAGCAGTCCAGCCCCCGGGACTAGCGGGGGGACTTCCTACGAGCAGTACTTC.

This clonotype turned up a few times. This rearrangement joins TRBV6-5 to TRBJ2-1; the match to TRBD2 covers 8 bases. Germline assignment: CDR1 MNHEY and CDR2 SVGAGI. J gave up 9 bases and V 2 bases, and 6 bases lay outside the gene matches. This CDR3 has 14 residues. The CDR3 DNA reads TGTGCCAGCAGTTACCTCGGGACTAGAGGTGAGCAGTTCTTC. This encodes CASSYLGTRGEQFF.

This clonotype occurred many times. J is TRBJ2-3 and V is TRBV11-2; TRBD2 matches 9 bases. Germline CDR1 is SGHAT and CDR2 is FQNNGV. The CDR3 covers 19 residues. V was clipped by 1 base and J by 1 base; unmatched bases: 12. The CDR3 sequence is CASSLVGLAGLRGTDTQYF. CDR3 bases: TGTGCCAGCAGCTTAGTTGGGCTAGCGGGGCTAAGGGGCACAGATACGCAGTATTTT. The whole variable domain, remainder taken from reference TRBV11-2 and TRBJ2-3, is EAGVAQSPRYKIIEKRQSVAFWCNPISGHATLYWYQQILGQGPKLLIQFQNNGVVDDSQLPKDRFSAERLKGVDSTLKIQPAKLEDSAVYLCASSLVGLAGLRGTDTQYFGPGTRLTVL.

The table lists this clonotype with many counts. V and J are TRBV9 and TRBJ2-5, with 8 nucleotides matching TRBD2. Germline V gene sequence: CDR1 SGDLS, CDR2 YYNGEE. With V trimmed by 0 bases and J by 5 bases, 9 bases remained unmatched. CDR3 length: 16 residues. CDR3 sequence (DNA): TGTGCCAGCAGCGTAGCCCCAGCGGGAGTTCACGAGACCCAGTACTTC. Its protein product is CASSVAPAGVHETQYF.